One and the same sample provided the 16 T cell receptor beta chains below, sequenced in a study of T cell changes during pregnancy in multiple sclerosis. The data were produced by immunoSEQ multiplex PCR, yet TCRdb's version contains in-frame clones alone and is incomplete. The table records around 60,000 clones, less than 95% of them present only once. The sequencing here drew on CD4+ T cells from peripheral blood mononuclear cells, taken after pregnancy. The receptors here all came from a female donor in good health, enrolled as a control in a pregnancy study.

The chain uses TRBV11-3 and TRBJ1-6; no clear D. The CDR3 is made up of 14 amino acids. V lost 2 bases and J 9 bases, leaving 11 bases between the germline ends. Germline CDR1 and CDR2: SGHNT and YENEEA. The CDR3 coding sequence is TGTGCCAGCAGCTTACGACGGTCTAGTTCACCCCTCCACTTT. Translated: CASSLRRSSSPLHF.

This rearrangement joins TRBV11-3 to TRBJ2-1, with D unclear. CDR3 length: 14 amino acids. With 3 bases removed from V and 6 bases from J, the gap between germline ends came to 12 bases. The V gene's germline CDR1 is SGHNT and CDR2 YENEEA. CDR3 amino acids: CASSFNPGGNEQFF. The CDR3 DNA follows: TGTGCCAGCAGCTTCAATCCGGGTGGCAATGAGCAGTTCTTC.

V and J are TRBV7-2 and TRBJ1-2; 9 bases map to TRBD1. Germline CDR1 SGHTA, CDR2 FQGNSA. This CDR3 is built from 14 residues. V dropped 5 bases and J dropped 5; count of bases not matched to a gene: 6. In DNA, the CDR3 is TGTGCCAGCAGCCCGACAGGGGGATTTTATGGCTACACCTTC. Protein sequence: CASSPTGGFYGYTF. Based on the CDR3 plus reference TRBV7-2 and TRBJ1-2, the full variable domain is GAGVSQSPSNKVTEKGKDVELRCDPISGHTALYWYRQSLGQGLEFLIYFQGNSAPDKSGLPSDRFSAERTGGSVSTLTIQRTQQEDSAVYLCASSPTGGFYGYTFGSGTRLTVV.

The chain employs TRBV5-5 and TRBJ2-5; 9 positions agree with TRBD1. The junction had 6 bases not matched to a gene; V was cut back by 1 base and J by 5 bases. The length of the CDR3 is 15 residues. In germline, CDR1 is SGHKS, CDR2 YYEKEE (reference sequence). CDR3 residues: CASSLPTGGAETQYF. DNA for the CDR3: TGTGCCAGCAGCTTGCCTACAGGGGGCGCGGAGACCCAGTACTTC.

The chain carries TRBV29-1 and TRBJ2-1; D possibly corresponds to TRBD2 (7 bases). The V end was cut by 3 bases, the J end by 7 bases, with 16 bases between. Germline V gene sequence: CDR1 SQVTM, CDR2 ANQGSEA. This CDR3 is 14 amino acids long. CDR3 bases: TGCAGCGTTGATCCGGGGGGCTCTAGAAATGAGCAGTTCTTC. The encoded protein is CSVDPGGSRNEQFF.

V is TRBV7-2 and J is TRBJ2-1; 8 bases line up with TRBD2. This CDR3 contains 14 residues. The ends lost 1 base at V and 10 bases at J; junction bases unmatched: 6. Looked up from germline, CDR1 is SGHTA and CDR2 is FQGNSA. The CDR3 DNA reads as TGTGCCAGCAGCTTAGAGGTTAGCGGGGCAGAGCAGTTCTTC. It specifies CASSLEVSGAEQFF.

The chain links TRBV6-5 to TRBJ1-4; 11 bases align to TRBD1. The CDR3 consists of 15 residues. CDR1 MNHEY and CDR2 SVGAGI come from the germline V gene. With V trimmed by 4 bases and J by 8 bases, 6 bases remained unmatched. The DNA for the CDR3 is TGTGCCAGCAGTTTTTCCGGGACAGGGGGAGAAAAACTGTTTTTT. It codes for CASSFSGTGGEKLFF.

This rearrangement joins TRBV25-1 to TRBJ1-4; 7 bases are a match to TRBD1. CDR1 is MGHDK and CDR2 is SYGVNS in the germline V gene. The V segment lost 6 bases and the J segment 0 bases; nucleotides outside the gene matches: 1. The length of the CDR3 is 14 residues. The CDR3 DNA follows: TGTGCCAGCAGGGGGACAGCAACTAATGAAAAACTGTTTTTT. It codes for CASRGTATNEKLFF.

The chain recombines TRBV2 with TRBJ1-6; D gene unclear. Between the trimmed V and J ends, which lost 6 bases and 5 bases, there was a span of 5 bases. The CDR3 spans 12 residues. Per the germline V gene, CDR1 is SNHLY and CDR2 is FYNNEI. This CDR3 is CASRLNNSPLHF. The CDR3 DNA reads TGTGCCAGCAGACTCAATAATTCACCCCTCCACTTT.

The chain combines TRBV7-8 with TRBJ1-3, with 8 bases lining up with TRBD1. Germline V gene data show CDR1 as SGHVS and CDR2 as FQNEAQ. The CDR3 extends over 16 amino acids. V lost 4 bases to trimming and J lost 4 bases; unmatched junction nucleotides: 9. The CDR3 nucleotides are TGTGCCAGCAGCTCCGAGGACAGGGCCTTCGGAAACACCATATATTTT. As protein: CASSSEDRAFGNTIYF.

This chain connects TRBV18 to TRBJ1-1, with 7 bases identical to TRBD1. CDR1 is KGHSH, CDR2 LQKENI, per germline. This CDR3 is built from 16 residues. V lost 4 bases, J lost 3 bases, and 11 bases stayed unmatched. The DNA of the CDR3 is TGTGCCAGCTCACGAAGACAGGGCCCCATGGACACTGAAGCTTTCTTT. This encodes CASSRRQGPMDTEAFF.

There are a few counts of this clone. The chain employs TRBV5-4 and TRBJ1-2; 8 bases match TRBD1. CDR3 length: 13 amino acids. The V segment lost 5 bases and the J segment 3 bases; nucleotides outside the gene matches: 3. Looked up from germline, CDR1 is SGHNT and CDR2 is YYREEE (reference sequence). The CDR3 sequence is CASRRQGYYGYTF. The CDR3 bases are TGTGCCAGCAGGCGACAGGGGTACTATGGCTACACCTTC.

The chain recombines TRBV4-3 with TRBJ1-1; D unclear. V lost 0 bases and J lost 2, with 10 bases in between. The CDR3 contains 15 residues. Germline V gives CDR1 LGHNA, CDR2 YSLEER. The CDR3 region has the DNA TGCGCCAGCAGCCAAGAAGGCGTAGCCAACACTGAAGCTTTCTTT. This codes for CASSQEGVANTEAFF.

This chain joins TRBV5-4 and TRBJ1-1; tentative D call: TRBD1 (6 bases). The CDR3 has 16 amino acids. V was clipped by 2 bases and J by 6 bases, with 20 bases between them. In germline, CDR1 is SGHNT, CDR2 YYREEE (reference sequence). Here the CDR3 reads CASSLPVNREGAEAFF. The CDR3 DNA sequence: TGTGCCAGCAGCTTACCCGTAAATAGGGAGGGGGCTGAAGCTTTCTTT.

This chain uses TRBV7-6 with TRBJ1-1, with 10 bases identical to TRBD1. The V gene end was trimmed by 2 bases and the J gene end by 2 bases; junction bases not matched to a gene: 14. Germline lookup yields CDR1 SGHVS and CDR2 FNYEAQ. The CDR3 has 19 residues. For the CDR3, the DNA is TGTGCCAGCAGCTTATCGTCTGCCAACCGGGACAGGGGCAACACTGAAGCTTTCTTT. Its protein product is CASSLSSANRDRGNTEAFF.

The rearrangement links TRBV6-5 to TRBJ2-5, with 12 bases fitting TRBD2. Losses at the gene ends were 2 bases for V and 8 bases for J; bases not matched to a gene: 6. CDR1 MNHEY and CDR2 SVGAGI come from the germline V gene. This CDR3 comprises 15 residues. CDR3 coding DNA: TGTGCCAGCAGTTACACCCGACTAGCGGGGGATACCCAGTACTTC. It is translated as CASSYTRLAGDTQYF.